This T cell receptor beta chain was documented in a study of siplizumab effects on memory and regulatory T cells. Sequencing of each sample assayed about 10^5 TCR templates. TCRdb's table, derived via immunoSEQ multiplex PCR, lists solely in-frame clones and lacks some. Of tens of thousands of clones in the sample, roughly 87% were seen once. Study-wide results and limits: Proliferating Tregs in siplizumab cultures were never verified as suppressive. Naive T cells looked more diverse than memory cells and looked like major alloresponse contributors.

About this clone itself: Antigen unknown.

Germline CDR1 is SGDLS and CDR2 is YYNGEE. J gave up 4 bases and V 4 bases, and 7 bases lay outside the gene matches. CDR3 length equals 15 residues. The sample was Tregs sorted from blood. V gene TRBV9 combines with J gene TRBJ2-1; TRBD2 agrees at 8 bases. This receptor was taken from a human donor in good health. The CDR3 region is CASSLGLGGYNEQFF. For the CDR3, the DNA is TGTGCCAGCAGCTTGGGACTAGGGGGGTACAATGAGCAGTTCTTC. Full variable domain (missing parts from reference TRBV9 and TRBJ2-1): DSGVTQTPKHLITATGQRVTLRCSPRSGDLSVYWYQQSLDQGLQFLIQYYNGEERAKGNILERFSAQQFPDLHSELNLSSLELGDSALYFCASSLGLGGYNEQFFGPGTRLTVL.